This TCR beta chain was retrieved from a study of blood T cell repertoires in COVID-19. Looking at the study overall: Both acute and convalescent COVID-19 samples were obtained from the United States, Italy and Spain. In each case, the material was cDNA or gDNA derived from T cells, B-cell-depleted T cells, or PBMCs.

Looked up from germline, CDR1 is MNHEY and CDR2 is SVGEGT. Trimming shortened V by 5 bases and J by 6 bases, and 19 bases separated the two germline ends. The CDR3 is 15 amino acids. Study processing details: Reference gene primer amplification gave estimated nucleated cell counts. Data came from immunoSEQ multiplex PCR; TCRdb stores just in-frame clones and leaves some out. From that table come the V and J calls and clone size; the DNA was used to work out D and trimming. The sample lists over 300,000 clones, around 89% seen once, with 0.95% to 1.5% in the top ten. The rearrangement links TRBV6-2 or TRBV6-3 to TRBJ1-1, with D tentatively TRBD1 (5 bases). Input material: peripheral blood. The receptor was isolated from a man between 35 and 55 years old with acute or convalescent COVID-19. CDR3 DNA: TGTGCCAGCAGTACGTTATACCGGGGGAGGGCTGAAGCTTTCTTT. Translating it yields CASSTLYRGRAEAFF.